These T cell receptor beta chains were read from a single sample in a study of blood T cell repertoires in COVID-19. Generated by immunoSEQ multiplex PCR, the TCRdb table keeps only in-frame clones and is missing some. The table shows approximately 290,000 clones, with 84% occurring only once. Input material: peripheral blood. These TCRs come from a person aged 65 to 79 with COVID-19, enrolled during active disease. Both conserved end residues are part of each CDR3. The D gene is left open where the match is weak. Where a row states a size, it is once, few, many or the class of an expanded clone; other rows omit it.

d_gene,v_gene,abundance,j_gene,CDR3aa,CDR3nt
-,TRBV28,-,TRBJ2-2,CASKRVDTGELFF,TGTGCCAGCAAGAGGGTTGACACCGGGGAGCTGTTTTTT
TRBD1,TRBV3-1/TRBV3-2,-,TRBJ1-6,CASSRDRSGSPLHF,TGTGCCAGCAGCCGGGACAGGTCGGGATCACCCCTCCACTTT
-,TRBV28,-,TRBJ1-4,CASSLLGGVNEKLFF,TGTGCCAGCAGTTTATTGGGGGGTGTTAATGAAAAACTGTTTTTT
TRBD1,TRBV4-3,few,TRBJ2-7,CASSLGQGMNEQYF,TGCGCCAGCAGCCTGGGACAGGGGATGAACGAGCAGTACTTC
-,TRBV24-1,once,TRBJ2-1,CATSVGAAYNEQFF,TGTGCCACTAGTGTAGGAGCAGCCTACAATGAGCAGTTCTTC
-,TRBV12-5,-,TRBJ2-1,CASAEGILYNEQFF,TGTGCTAGTGCCGAGGGAATTCTGTACAATGAGCAGTTCTTC
-,TRBV5-1,-,TRBJ2-6,CASSLAGHVVLTF,TGCGCCAGCAGTCTTGCGGGCCACGTCGTCCTGACTTTC
TRBD1,TRBV28,many,TRBJ2-7,CASSYKTGPYEQYF,TGTGCCAGCAGTTACAAGACAGGGCCCTACGAGCAGTACTTC
-,TRBV24-1,-,TRBJ2-7,CATSEGRRRGGGYEQYF,TGTGCCACCAGTGAAGGCCGACGGCGGGGAGGGGGCTACGAGCAGTACTTC
-,TRBV10-3,few,TRBJ1-3,CAISERGQRGGNTIYF,TGTGCCATCAGTGAGAGGGGACAAAGGGGTGGAAACACCATATATTTT
-,TRBV19,-,TRBJ2-5,CASSIGGQQETQYF,TGTGCCAGTAGTATAGGCGGCCAACAAGAGACCCAGTACTTC
-,TRBV4-3,once,TRBJ2-1,CASSQDSPRGANNEQFF,TGCGCCAGCAGCCAAGACAGTCCCAGGGGTGCAAACAATGAGCAGTTCTTC
TRBD1,TRBV15,-,TRBJ2-3,CATSSERDRGLTDTQYF,TGTGCCACCAGCAGCGAGCGAGACAGGGGGCTAACAGATACGCAGTATTTT
-,TRBV21-1,-,TRBJ2-7,CASSTRTGSCEQYF,TGTGCCAGCAGCACTCGGACTGGGTCTTGTGAGCAGTACTTC
-,TRBV12-3/TRBV12-4,-,TRBJ1-2,CASSLAGGGYTF,TGTGCCAGCAGTTTAGCAGGCGGTGGCTACACCTTC
-,TRBV6-6,-,TRBJ1-5,CASSSLQGPQGQPQHF,TGTGCCAGCAGTTCCTTACAGGGCCCGCAGGGTCAGCCCCAGCATTTT
-,TRBV7-9,few,TRBJ1-5,CASSLGAQGFNQPQHF,TGTGCCAGCAGCTTGGGGGCGCAGGGTTTCAATCAGCCCCAGCATTTT
-,TRBV28,-,TRBJ1-6,CASSPFDRPNVALHF,TGTGCCAGCAGCCCCTTCGACAGGCCCAACGTGGCCCTCCACTTT
TRBD2,TRBV3-1/TRBV3-2,-,TRBJ2-7,CASSQNSGENYEQYF,TGTGCCAGCAGCCAAAATAGCGGGGAGAATTACGAGCAGTACTTC
-,TRBV9,-,TRBJ2-1,CASSAGERQFF,TGTGCCAGCAGCGCGGGGGAAAGGCAGTTCTTC
TRBD2,TRBV28,-,TRBJ2-5,CASSRLAVKETQYF,TGTGCCAGCAGTAGACTAGCGGTTAAAGAGACCCAGTACTTC
-,TRBV29-1,-,TRBJ1-1,CSVVQMNTEAFF,TGCAGCGTTGTACAGATGAACACTGAAGCTTTCTTT
-,TRBV18,-,TRBJ2-5,CASSPTGDWKETQYF,TGTGCCAGCTCTCCTACCGGGGACTGGAAGGAGACCCAGTACTTC
-,TRBV19,-,TRBJ2-2,CASSIGWLVPNTGELFF,TGTGCCAGTAGTATAGGGTGGTTAGTCCCGAACACCGGGGAGCTGTTTTTT
TRBD2,TRBV4-3,-,TRBJ2-3,CASSRERDPGTDTQYF,TGCGCCAGCAGTCGGGAGCGGGACCCGGGCACAGATACGCAGTATTTT
TRBD1,TRBV6-1,-,TRBJ2-4,CASSGTGGLAKNIQYF,TGTGCCAGCAGTGGAACAGGGGGCCTAGCCAAAAACATTCAGTACTTC
-,TRBV10-3,-,TRBJ1-2,CAISPQGNYGYTF,TGTGCCATCAGTCCTCAGGGGAACTATGGCTACACCTTC
-,TRBV29-1,-,TRBJ2-3,CSVEGAGARTDTQYF,TGCAGCGTTGAAGGGGCGGGGGCCCGCACAGATACGCAGTATTTT
TRBD1,TRBV28,-,TRBJ1-1,CASSPDRGRGTEAFF,TGTGCCAGCAGTCCAGACAGGGGGCGAGGCACTGAAGCTTTCTTT
-,TRBV2,-,TRBJ1-5,CASSSTGSQPQHF,TGTGCCAGCAGCTCTACAGGGAGTCAGCCCCAGCATTTT
-,TRBV19,-,TRBJ1-2,CASSPTLDSRYGYTF,TGTGCCAGTAGCCCCACCCTCGACAGTCGCTATGGCTACACCTTC
TRBD2,TRBV7-8,once,TRBJ2-1,CASSPQRGGEQFF,TGTGCCAGCAGCCCTCAACGGGGGGGTGAGCAGTTCTTC
-,TRBV6-5,-,TRBJ2-1,CASSWTIEQFF,TGTGCCAGCAGTTGGACTATCGAGCAGTTCTTC
TRBD1,TRBV5-1,-,TRBJ1-6,CASSTTGAGSPLHF,TGCGCCAGCAGCACGACAGGGGCGGGTTCACCCCTCCACTTT
TRBD1,TRBV5-4,-,TRBJ2-7,CASSLDRVKNEQYF,TGTGCCAGCAGCTTAGACAGGGTAAAGAACGAGCAGTACTTC
-,TRBV7-2,once,TRBJ1-5,CASSSILPGGNQPQHF,TGTGCCAGCAGCTCGATCCTGCCAGGTGGCAATCAGCCCCAGCATTTT
TRBD1,TRBV10-3,-,TRBJ1-1,CAISEGQGNTEAFF,TGTGCCATCAGTGAAGGACAGGGGAACACTGAAGCTTTCTTT